The next 27 T cell receptor beta chains were all read from a single sample in a study of shared clonotypes between healthy human individuals. Assay: immunoSEQ multiplex PCR; the TCRdb copy retains only in-frame clones and omits some. This table holds 780,000 or so clones, 72% found once. Source material: memory CD4+ T cells sorted from blood. Subset indicated: CD45RA-negative fraction. The receptors come from a woman in her 30s in good health.

The V and J genes are TRBV7-9 and TRBJ2-3, with 8 bases identical to TRBD2. Germline trimming cut 7 bases from V and 4 bases from J; bases unmatched to any gene: 10. The length of the CDR3 is 15 residues. Germline V lookup: CDR1 SEHNR, CDR2 FQNEAQ (reference sequence). The DNA of the CDR3 is TGTGCCAGCACCACCGGGGGGGATTGGGCAGATACGCAGTATTTT. Translating it yields CASTTGGDWADTQYF.

There are a few counts of this clone. Here the CDR3 DNA reads TGTGCCCGGCGGGTGGGGGCTAGCCGGGCAGATTTGACCTACAATGAGCAGTTCTTC. This encodes CARRVGASRADLTYNEQFF. V and J are TRBV14 and TRBJ2-1, with D perhaps matching TRBD1 (6 bases). This CDR3 region has 19 residues. CDR1 is SGHDN and CDR2 is FVKESK in the germline V gene. Trimming cost V 11 bases and J 2 bases, with 31 bases left between them. The full variable domain, completed using reference TRBV14 and TRBJ2-1, is EAGVTQFPSHSVIEKGQTVTLRCDPISGHDNLYWYRRVMGKEIKFLLHFVKESKQDESGMPNNRFLAERTGGTYSTLKVQPAELEDSGVYFCARRVGASRADLTYNEQFFGPGTRLTVL.

The table lists this clone with a few counts. The V gene is TRBV2, the J gene TRBJ2-2; no definite D call. Per germline, CDR1 SNHLY and CDR2 FYNNEI. The V gene lost 3 bases and the J gene lost 2 bases, with 7 bases spanning the gap. This CDR3 has 14 amino acids. The CDR3: CASSDDGNTGELFF. DNA of the CDR3: TGTGCCAGCAGTGACGACGGTAACACCGGGGAGCTGTTTTTT.

This chain joins TRBV2 and TRBJ2-2; TRBD1 matches at 8 bases. Germline trimming cut 10 bases from V and 5 bases from J; bases unmatched to any gene: 9. The CDR3 spans 14 residues. Germline values: CDR1 SNHLY, CDR2 FYNNEI. This CDR3 reads CATTEDRATGELFF. The CDR3 DNA reads as TGTGCCACAACGGAGGACAGGGCAACCGGGGAGCTGTTTTTT.

V gene TRBV11-2 combines with J gene TRBJ1-2, with a weak D call TRBD1 (6 bases). The CDR3 runs to 16 residues. The germline V gene has CDR1 SGHAT and CDR2 FQNNGV. V lost 2 bases, J lost 5 bases, and 18 bases lay in between. As DNA, the CDR3 is TGTGCCAGCAGCTTACATGGACAGCCAAAATCTTATGGCTACACCTTC. It specifies CASSLHGQPKSYGYTF.

V is TRBV5-4 and J is TRBJ2-5; possible D gene TRBD1, 6 bases. Germline V gene sequence: CDR1 SGHNT, CDR2 YYREEE (reference sequence). V lost 1 base and J 2 bases, leaving 15 bases between the germline ends. The CDR3 has 16 residues. The CDR3 sequence: CASSLPTGHTQETQYF. The CDR3 DNA reads as TGTGCCAGCAGCTTGCCAACGGGACATACACAAGAGACCCAGTACTTC. Drawing the rest from reference TRBV5-4 and TRBJ2-5, the complete variable domain is ETGVTQSPTHLIKTRGQQVTLRCSSQSGHNTVSWYQQALGQGPQFIFQYYREEENGRGNFPPRFSGLQFPNYSSELNVNALELDDSALYLCASSLPTGHTQETQYFGPGTRLLVL.

The V and J genes are TRBV6-6 and TRBJ1-2; TRBD1 might be the D (5 bases). From germline, CDR1 is MNHNY and CDR2 SVGAGI (reference sequence). The CDR3 loop spans 15 amino acids. Between the trimmed V and J ends, which lost 7 bases and 0 bases, there was a span of 15 bases. Here the CDR3 reads CASTSGRGANYGYTF. In DNA form, the CDR3 reads TGTGCCAGCACCTCGGGGAGGGGCGCTAACTATGGCTACACCTTC.

The chain has TRBV10-3 and TRBJ1-5; the D is unclear. This CDR3 is built from 14 residues. The V gene lost 3 bases and the J gene lost 0 bases, with 6 bases spanning the gap. Germline loops: CDR1 ENHRY, CDR2 SYGVKD. As DNA, the CDR3 is TGTGCCATCAGTGACGACGGTAGCAATCAGCCCCAGCATTTT. Its protein is CAISDDGSNQPQHF.

The chain employs TRBV18 and TRBJ1-5; D not resolved. The germline gives CDR1 KGHSH, CDR2 LQKENI. CDR3 size: 14 residues. V dropped 6 bases and J dropped 2 bases, with 11 bases sitting between them. CDR3: CASSGDFRNQPQHF. As DNA, the CDR3 is TGTGCCAGCTCCGGGGATTTTCGCAATCAGCCCCAGCATTTT.

The genes are TRBV19 and TRBJ1-5, with 12 bases aligning to TRBD1. Germline CDR1 and CDR2: LNHDA and SQIVND (reference sequence). V gave up 7 bases and J gave up 9 bases; unmatched junction bases: 10. CDR3 length equals 15 residues. CDR3 sequence: CASTFRDRGLRPQHF. CDR3 coding DNA: TGTGCCAGTACCTTCCGGGACAGGGGGCTGAGGCCCCAGCATTTT. The full variable domain, in which reference TRBV19 and TRBJ1-5 provide the parts outside the CDR3, is DGGITQSPKYLFRKEGQNVTLSCEQNLNHDAMYWYRQDPGQGLRLIYYSQIVNDFQKGDIAEGYSVSREKKESFPLTVTSAQKNPTAFYLCASTFRDRGLRPQHFGDGTRLSIL.

This sequence joins TRBV6-6 and TRBJ2-7; D possibly corresponds to TRBD2 (7 bases). This CDR3 is built from 16 residues. The V end was cut by 1 base, the J end by 4 bases, with 17 bases between. In germline, CDR1 is MNHNY, CDR2 SVGAGI (reference sequence). DNA for the CDR3: TGTGCCAGCAGTTACTTTGGGGGCGGGAGTACTTACGAGCAGTACTTC. This encodes CASSYFGGGSTYEQYF.

CDR3: CAWSSQAINTIYF. The CDR3 DNA reads TGTGCCTGGAGTTCCCAGGCGATAAACACCATATATTTT. V gene TRBV30 combines with J gene TRBJ1-3, with D unclear. Germline values: CDR1 GTSNPN, CDR2 SVGIG (reference sequence). This CDR3 spans 13 amino acids. Trimming took off 2 bases at V and 6 bases at J, with 11 bases between the two ends.

The chain links TRBV11-2 to TRBJ1-2; D not resolved. V dropped 2 bases and J dropped 0 bases, with 13 bases sitting between them. Per germline, CDR1 SGHAT and CDR2 FQNNGV. The CDR3 loop spans 16 amino acids. The CDR3 DNA reads TGTGCCAGCAGCTTATCGGACTATGGCTCTAACTATGGCTACACCTTC. Translation: CASSLSDYGSNYGYTF.

This clone has just a few counts. In DNA form, the CDR3 reads TGTGCCAGCAGTACCACTCGGACAGGGTGGGAAAAACTGTTTTTT. It translates to CASSTTRTGWEKLFF. This sequence joins TRBV27 and TRBJ1-4; TRBD1 matches 8 bases. Germline CDR1 and CDR2: MNHEY and SMNVEV (reference sequence). This CDR3 spans 15 amino acids. V lost 5 bases to trimming and J lost 8 bases; unmatched junction nucleotides: 10.

The chain recombines TRBV2 with TRBJ1-1; the match to TRBD1 covers 7 bases. This CDR3 has 14 residues. The ends lost 7 bases at V and 1 base at J; junction bases unmatched: 6. Germline V lookup: CDR1 SNHLY, CDR2 FYNNEI. The chain's CDR3 is CASIRTGRNTEAFF. CDR3 in DNA: TGTGCCAGCATCAGGACAGGTAGGAACACTGAAGCTTTCTTT.

The rearrangement joins TRBV9 to TRBJ2-1, with TRBD2 matching 9 bases. Germline trimming cut 4 bases from V and 0 bases from J; bases unmatched to any gene: 5. Germline loops: CDR1 SGDLS, CDR2 YYNGEE. The CDR3 loop spans 16 amino acids. CDR3 in amino acids: CASSTLSGSSYNEQFF. The CDR3 coding sequence is TGTGCCAGCAGCACCCTTAGCGGGAGCTCCTACAATGAGCAGTTCTTC.

The chain employs TRBV18 and TRBJ2-7, with D perhaps TRBD2 (5 bases). Trimming removed 4 bases at V and 3 bases at J, with 16 bases between. There are 15 residues in the CDR3. Germline loops: CDR1 KGHSH, CDR2 LQKENI. For the CDR3, the DNA is TGTGCCAGCTCACAAACAAAAAACCGGGACTACGAGCAGTACTTC. The encoded protein is CASSQTKNRDYEQYF. Full variable domain (rest looked up from reference TRBV18 and TRBJ2-7): NAGVMQNPRHLVRRRGQEARLRCSPMKGHSHVYWYRQLPEEGLKFMVYLQKENIIDESGMPKERFSAEFPKEGPSILRIQQVVRGDSAAYFCASSQTKNRDYEQYFGPGTRLTVT.

The DNA of the CDR3 is TGTGCCAGCAAGTTCGACAGACAAGAGACCCAGTACTTC. It specifies CASKFDRQETQYF. The chain has TRBV6-5 and TRBJ2-5; D is possibly TRBD1 (5 bases). The CDR3 spans 13 residues. V gave up 7 bases and J gave up 2 bases, with 11 bases separating them. Germline lookup yields CDR1 MNHEY and CDR2 SVGAGI.

This chain connects TRBV4-2 to TRBJ2-1, with 9 positions matching TRBD2. The trim removed 4 bases at V and 10 bases at J, leaving 11 bases unmatched. Germline V gene lookup returns CDR1 LGHNA and CDR2 YNFKEQ. CDR3 size: 15 residues. The CDR3 DNA sequence: TGTGCCAGCAGCCCCGACGGGCGGGAGGGAAGGGAGCAGTTCTTC. Translation: CASSPDGREGREQFF.

CDR3 nucleotide sequence: TGTGCCAGCAGTGAGAGAGTGGGAGACGGATCCTACGAGCAGTACTTC. Encoded protein: CASSERVGDGSYEQYF. The chain carries TRBV6-1 and TRBJ2-7; D is possibly TRBD2 (5 bases). CDR1 is MNHNS, CDR2 SASEGT, per germline. The CDR3 length is 16 residues. V lost 3 bases and J lost 1, with 16 bases in between.

The chain combines TRBV21-1 with TRBJ1-5. TRBV21-1 constitutes a pseudogene. CDR3 length: 11 residues. The CDR3 sequence is CASSSSSAQHF. CDR3 sequence (DNA): TGTGCCAGCAGCAGTAGCTCAGCCCAGCATTTT.

This clone has more than one count but fewer than ten. The chain links TRBV10-3 to TRBJ1-2; perhaps TRBD1 as D (6 bases). With 4 bases removed from V and 6 bases from J, the gap between germline ends came to 15 bases. The CDR3 has 14 residues. Germline V gives CDR1 ENHRY, CDR2 SYGVKD. The CDR3 protein is CAISAFPTGNGYTF. In DNA, the CDR3 is TGTGCCATCAGTGCCTTCCCCACAGGGAATGGCTACACCTTC.

The chain has TRBV11-2 and TRBJ2-7; 7 positions match TRBD2. The CDR3 sequence is 14 residues long. Germline V gives CDR1 SGHAT, CDR2 FQNNGV. After removal of 3 bases from V and 2 bases from J, the junction contained 4 bases not matched to a gene. This CDR3 reads CASSFAGLTYEQYF. The CDR3 DNA sequence: TGTGCCAGCAGCTTTGCGGGACTAACCTACGAGCAGTACTTC.

CDR3 coding DNA: TGTGCCAGCAGTCCGCAGGGACCGGCGAACACTGAAGCTTTCTTT. This encodes CASSPQGPANTEAFF. This rearrangement joins TRBV6-5 to TRBJ1-1; a possible D gene is TRBD1 (5 bases). The CDR3 consists of 15 residues. With 5 bases removed from V and 1 base from J, the gap between germline ends came to 14 bases. Germline CDR1 is MNHEY and CDR2 is SVGAGI.

DNA for the CDR3: TGTGCCAGCAGCCCACCGGGACAGGGGGCTGGAAACACCATATATTTT. This codes for CASSPPGQGAGNTIYF. This sequence joins TRBV11-2 and TRBJ1-3, with 11 positions matching TRBD1. Germline-derived CDR1 and CDR2 are SGHAT and FQNNGV. This CDR3 has 16 amino acids. V gave up 5 bases and J gave up 2 bases; unmatched junction bases: 5.

The V call is TRBV10-1, the J call TRBJ2-4; D perhaps matches TRBD2 (5 bases). CDR3 length equals 13 residues. The V and J ends lost 3 bases and 15 bases respectively, with 18 bases between them. Germline V lookup: CDR1 WNHNN, CDR2 SYGVQD (reference sequence). The CDR3 coding sequence is TGCGCCAGCAGTGAAGCGGTCGCGGACGTAAGGTACTTC. This sequence encodes CASSEAVADVRYF.

This clone has a handful of counts. This chain uses TRBV20-1 with TRBJ2-1; the D is unclear. Germline CDR1 and CDR2: DFQATT and SNEGSKA (reference sequence). This CDR3 is 11 amino acids long. Deletions cut 5 bases from V and 9 bases from J, with 11 bases between. CDR3 loop: CSAPYLPEQFF. The CDR3 region has the DNA TGCAGTGCTCCTTACTTACCTGAGCAGTTCTTC.